What follows are 8 T cell receptor beta chains derived from one specimen sequenced in a study of T cell responses to AZD1222 COVID-19 vaccine. Assay: immunoSEQ multiplex PCR; the TCRdb copy retains only in-frame clones and omits some. The data hold over 110,000 clones, with 80% to 95% observed a single time. The source material was peripheral blood, sampled on day 0 of AZD1222 vaccination. The receptors originated from an adult in good health.

The V call is TRBV11-1, the J call TRBJ1-2; 8 bases align to TRBD1. V shed 3 bases, J shed 5 bases, and the junction held 2 bases outside the gene matches. The CDR3 contains 13 residues. Per germline, CDR1 SGHAT and CDR2 FQDESV (reference sequence). The CDR3 DNA sequence: TGTGCCAGCAGCTTGGACAGGGAATATGGCTACACCTTC. Its protein is CASSLDREYGYTF.

J is TRBJ1-2 and V is TRBV10-3; possibly TRBD1 for D (5 bases). The V end lost 11 bases, the J end lost 6 bases, and 13 bases lay between the germline ends. Per the germline V gene, CDR1 is ENHRY and CDR2 is SYGVKD. The CDR3 sequence is 11 residues long. The CDR3 region is CAAHQGDGYTF. CDR3 nucleotides: TGTGCCGCACATCAGGGAGATGGCTACACCTTC.

The chain is built from TRBV6-5 and TRBJ1-3; the D is unclear. V was clipped by 7 bases and J by 4 bases, with 14 bases between them. The CDR3 sequence is 14 residues long. The germline gives CDR1 MNHEY, CDR2 SVGAGI. The CDR3 DNA follows: TGTGCCAGCACCGACCGAGAGGTGGGAAACACCATATATTTT. It encodes CASTDREVGNTIYF.

The genes are TRBV28 and TRBJ1-6; D is unresolved. V was shortened by 0 bases and J by 9 bases, with 12 bases between the two germline ends. Germline CDR1 MDHEN, CDR2 SYDVKM. The CDR3 length is 15 residues. The CDR3 protein is CASSLWLPAGSPLHF. The CDR3 nucleotides read TGTGCCAGCAGTTTATGGCTCCCCGCGGGTTCACCCCTCCACTTT.

The chain has TRBV30 and TRBJ1-5, with a tentative D call TRBD1 (5 bases). This CDR3 is built from 16 residues. Germline V CDR1 and CDR2: GTSNPN, SVGIG (reference sequence). The V gene lost 0 bases and the J gene lost 0 bases, with 12 bases spanning the gap. CDR3 protein: CAWSVGVRYSNQPQHF. CDR3 sequence (DNA): TGTGCCTGGAGTGTAGGGGTCAGATATAGCAATCAGCCCCAGCATTTT.

This sequence joins TRBV3-1 (or the pseudogene TRBV3-2) and TRBJ2-5; 13 nucleotides match TRBD2. CDR3 length equals 14 residues. Germline lookup yields CDR1 LGHDT and CDR2 YNNKEL (reference sequence). V lost 4 bases and J lost 11; bases outside the gene matches: 7. CDR3 protein: CASSLSGTSGTQYF. The CDR3 nucleotides are TGTGCCAGCAGCCTGTCTGGGACTAGCGGGACGCAGTACTTC.

The rearrangement links TRBV4-1 to TRBJ1-6; D remains ambiguous. The germline V gene encodes CDR1 MGHRA and CDR2 YSYEKL. The CDR3 loop spans 14 amino acids. With 5 bases removed from V and 10 bases from J, the gap between germline ends came to 15 bases. The CDR3 region has the DNA TGCGCCAGCAGCTCGCGGGGTTCCCGCTCACCCCTCCACTTT. Amino acid sequence: CASSSRGSRSPLHF.

The chain carries TRBV3-1 (or the pseudogene TRBV3-2) and TRBJ2-7, with 12 bases fitting TRBD2. Germline V gene lookup returns CDR1 LGHDT and CDR2 YNNKEL (reference sequence). The CDR3 is 15 amino acids. J was trimmed by 6 bases and V by 2 bases; bases with no gene match: 5. Here the CDR3 DNA reads TGTGCCAGCAGCCAAAATGGACTAGCGGGACTCGAGCAGTACTTC. It specifies CASSQNGLAGLEQYF.